This T cell receptor beta chain was sequenced in a study of blood T cell repertoires in COVID-19. The table came from immunoSEQ multiplex PCR; TCRdb's copy has only in-frame clones and leaves some out. The sample holds over 200,000 clones, 65% to 90% seen once. This TCR derives from a human donor in a cohort sampled during active COVID-19. Material: peripheral blood.

The CDR3 region is CASSYSGWAGPQHF. The DNA for the CDR3 is TGTGCCAGCAGTTACTCAGGTTGGGCAGGGCCCCAGCATTTT. The J gene is TRBJ1-5, the V gene TRBV6-2 or TRBV6-3; no reliable D call. The CDR3 has 14 amino acids. Trimming took off 0 bases at V and 9 bases at J, with 12 bases between the two ends. Germline V gene sequence: CDR1 MNHEY, CDR2 SVGEGT.